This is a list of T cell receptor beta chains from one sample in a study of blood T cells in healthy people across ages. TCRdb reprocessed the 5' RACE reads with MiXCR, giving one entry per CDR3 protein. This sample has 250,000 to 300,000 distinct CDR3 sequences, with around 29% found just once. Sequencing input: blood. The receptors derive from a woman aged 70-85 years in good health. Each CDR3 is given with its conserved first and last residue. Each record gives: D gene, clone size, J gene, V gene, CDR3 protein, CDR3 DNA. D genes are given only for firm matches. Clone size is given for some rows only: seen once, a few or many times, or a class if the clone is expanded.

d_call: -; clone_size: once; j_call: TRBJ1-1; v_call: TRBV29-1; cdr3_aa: CSVVLPEKNTEAFF; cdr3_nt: TGCAGCGTTGTTCTTCCAGAAAAGAACACTGAAGCTTTCTTT
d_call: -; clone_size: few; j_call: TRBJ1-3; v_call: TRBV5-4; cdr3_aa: CASSLQGGGNTIYF; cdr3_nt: TGTGCCAGCAGCTTACAGGGCGGTGGAAACACCATATATTTT
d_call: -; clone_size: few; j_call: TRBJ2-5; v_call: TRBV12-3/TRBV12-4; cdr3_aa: CASSPAGGQETQYF; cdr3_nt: TGTGCCAGCAGCCCGGCCGGAGGGCAAGAGACCCAGTACTTC
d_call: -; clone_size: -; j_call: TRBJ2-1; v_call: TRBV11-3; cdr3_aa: CASSSDGNEQFF; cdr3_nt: TGTGCCAGCAGCTCGGACGGCAATGAGCAGTTCTTC
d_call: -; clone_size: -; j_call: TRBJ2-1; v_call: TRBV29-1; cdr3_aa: CSVGTSYNEQFF; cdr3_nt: TGCAGCGTGGGGACCTCCTACAATGAGCAGTTCTTC
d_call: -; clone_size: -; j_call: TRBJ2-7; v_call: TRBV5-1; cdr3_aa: CASSLADTIPYEQYF; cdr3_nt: TGCGCCAGCAGCTTGGCCGACACGATCCCTTACGAGCAGTACTTC
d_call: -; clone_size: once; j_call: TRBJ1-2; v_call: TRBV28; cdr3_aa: CASSLRRQANGYTF; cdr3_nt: TGTGCCAGCAGTTTAAGGCGACAGGCAAATGGCTACACCTTC
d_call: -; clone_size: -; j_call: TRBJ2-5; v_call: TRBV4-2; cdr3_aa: CAASTSGKETQYF; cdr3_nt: TGTGCCGCCTCCACCTCAGGGAAAGAGACCCAGTACTTC
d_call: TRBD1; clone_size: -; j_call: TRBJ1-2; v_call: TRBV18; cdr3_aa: CASSRRTGGRYGYTF; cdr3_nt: TGTGCCAGCTCACGTCGGACAGGGGGCCGCTATGGCTACACCTTC
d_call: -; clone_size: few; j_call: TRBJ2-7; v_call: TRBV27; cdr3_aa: CASSSTGGEQYF; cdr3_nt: TGTGCCAGCAGTTCCACCGGGGGCGAGCAGTACTTC
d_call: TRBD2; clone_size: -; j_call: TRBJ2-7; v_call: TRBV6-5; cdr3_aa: CASSYSRGRYEQYF; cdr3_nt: TGTGCCAGCAGTTATTCGCGGGGGAGATACGAGCAGTACTTC
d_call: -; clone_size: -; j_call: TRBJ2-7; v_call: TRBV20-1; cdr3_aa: CSAPPDTGYEQYF; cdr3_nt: TGCAGTGCTCCCCCGGACACGGGCTACGAGCAGTACTTC
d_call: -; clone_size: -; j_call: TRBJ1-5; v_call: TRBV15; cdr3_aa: CATSRVTNQPQHF; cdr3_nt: TGTGCCACCAGCAGAGTGACAAATCAGCCCCAGCATTTT
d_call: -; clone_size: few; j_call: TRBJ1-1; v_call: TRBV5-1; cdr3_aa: CASSLVPGMSTEAFF; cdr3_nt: TGCGCCAGCAGCTTGGTGCCAGGGATGAGCACTGAAGCTTTCTTT
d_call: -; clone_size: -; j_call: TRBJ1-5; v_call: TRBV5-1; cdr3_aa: CASSWGGASNQPQHF; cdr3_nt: TGCGCCAGCAGCTGGGGCGGGGCAAGCAATCAGCCCCAGCATTTT
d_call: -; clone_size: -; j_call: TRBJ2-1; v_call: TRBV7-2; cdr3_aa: CASSLGPPGYNEQFF; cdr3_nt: TGTGCCAGCAGCTTAGGACCGCCCGGATACAATGAGCAGTTCTTC
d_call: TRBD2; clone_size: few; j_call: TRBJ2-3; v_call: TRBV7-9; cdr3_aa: CASSLGGLAGGDTQYF; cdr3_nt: TGTGCCAGCAGCTTAGGAGGACTAGCGGGAGGGGATACGCAGTATTTT
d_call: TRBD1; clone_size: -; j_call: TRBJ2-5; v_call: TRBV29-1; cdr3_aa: CSVGRDRETQYF; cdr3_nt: TGCAGCGTTGGCCGGGACAGAGAGACCCAGTACTTC